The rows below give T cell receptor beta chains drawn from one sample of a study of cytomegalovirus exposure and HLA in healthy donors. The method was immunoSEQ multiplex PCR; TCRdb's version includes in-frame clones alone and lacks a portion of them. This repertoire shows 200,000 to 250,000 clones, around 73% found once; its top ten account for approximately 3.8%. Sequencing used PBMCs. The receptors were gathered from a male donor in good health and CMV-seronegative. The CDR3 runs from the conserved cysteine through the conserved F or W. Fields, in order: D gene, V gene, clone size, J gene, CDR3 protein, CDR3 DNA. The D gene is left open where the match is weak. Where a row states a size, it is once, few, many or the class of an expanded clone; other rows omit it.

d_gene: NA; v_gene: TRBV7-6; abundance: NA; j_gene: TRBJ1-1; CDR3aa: CASSGRRGPNTEAFF; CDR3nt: TGTGCCAGCAGCGGCCGGCGGGGGCCGAACACTGAAGCTTTCTTT
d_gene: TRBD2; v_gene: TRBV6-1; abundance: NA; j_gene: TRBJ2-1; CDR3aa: CATFSGNSYNEQFF; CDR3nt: TGTGCCACCTTTAGCGGGAACTCCTACAATGAGCAGTTCTTC
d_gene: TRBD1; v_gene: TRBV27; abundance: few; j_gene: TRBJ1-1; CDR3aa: CASSSRQGNTEAFF; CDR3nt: TGTGCCAGCAGTTCCAGACAGGGGAACACTGAAGCTTTCTTT
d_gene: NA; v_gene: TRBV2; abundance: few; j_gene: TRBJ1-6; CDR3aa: CASSGQWNSPLHF; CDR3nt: TGTGCCAGCAGTGGACAGTGGAATTCACCCCTCCACTTT
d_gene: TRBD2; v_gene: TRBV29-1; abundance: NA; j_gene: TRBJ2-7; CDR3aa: CSVLQTSGDEQYF; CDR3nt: TGCAGCGTTCTACAGACTAGCGGAGATGAGCAGTACTTC
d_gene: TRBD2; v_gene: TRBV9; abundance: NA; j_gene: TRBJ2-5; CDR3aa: CASSVQGLAQETQYF; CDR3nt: TGTGCCAGCAGCGTACAAGGACTAGCTCAAGAGACCCAGTACTTC
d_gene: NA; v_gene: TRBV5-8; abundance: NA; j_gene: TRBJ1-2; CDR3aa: CASSLGRGANYGYTF; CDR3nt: TGTGCCAGCAGCTTGGGTCGGGGAGCCAACTATGGCTACACCTTC
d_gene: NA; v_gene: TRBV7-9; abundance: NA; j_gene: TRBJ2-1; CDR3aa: CASSLTNGVSEQFF; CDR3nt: TGTGCCAGCAGCTTAACGAACGGGGTGAGTGAGCAGTTCTTC
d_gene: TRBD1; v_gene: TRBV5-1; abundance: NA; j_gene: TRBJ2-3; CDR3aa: CASSPTGTGGTSTDTQYF; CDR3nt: TGCGCCAGCAGCCCCACCGGGACAGGAGGAACTAGCACAGATACGCAGTATTTT
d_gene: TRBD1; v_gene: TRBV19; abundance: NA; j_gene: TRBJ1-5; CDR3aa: CASSIGNRGGQPQHF; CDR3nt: TGTGCCAGTAGTATAGGTAACAGGGGGGGTCAGCCCCAGCATTTT
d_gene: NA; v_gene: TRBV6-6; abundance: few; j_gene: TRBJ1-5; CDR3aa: CASSSPKGGGGQPQHF; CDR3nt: TGTGCCAGCAGTTCCCCCAAGGGTGGGGGGGGCCAGCCCCAGCATTTT
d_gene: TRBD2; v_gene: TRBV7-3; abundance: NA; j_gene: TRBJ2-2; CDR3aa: CASSLTGLAGYPGELFF; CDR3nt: TGTGCCAGCAGCTTAACAGGACTAGCGGGATATCCCGGGGAGCTGTTTTTT
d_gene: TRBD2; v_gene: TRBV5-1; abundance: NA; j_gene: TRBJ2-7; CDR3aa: CASSLTSGRALISYEQYF; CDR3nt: TGCGCCAGCAGCTTGACTAGCGGGAGGGCCCTAATATCCTACGAGCAGTACTTC
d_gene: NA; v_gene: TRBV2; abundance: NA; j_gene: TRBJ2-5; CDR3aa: CASREPPGTQYF; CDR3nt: TGTGCCAGCCGAGAGCCACCGGGGACCCAGTACTTC
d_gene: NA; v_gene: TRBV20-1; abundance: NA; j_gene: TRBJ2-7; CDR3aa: CSANQGYEQYF; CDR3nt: TGCAGTGCGAACCAGGGGTACGAGCAGTACTTC
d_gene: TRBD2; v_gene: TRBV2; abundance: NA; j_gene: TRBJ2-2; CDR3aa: CASSGLAGDTGELFF; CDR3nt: TGTGCCAGCAGTGGACTAGCGGGAGATACCGGGGAGCTGTTTTTT
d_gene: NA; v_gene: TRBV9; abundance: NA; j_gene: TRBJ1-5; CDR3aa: CASSVGDTNQPQHF; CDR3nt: TGTGCCAGCAGCGTTGGGGACACCAATCAGCCCCAGCATTTT
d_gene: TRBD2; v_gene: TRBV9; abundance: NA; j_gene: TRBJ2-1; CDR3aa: CASTPSGGRAGFNEQFF; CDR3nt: TGTGCCAGCACCCCCAGTGGGGGGAGGGCCGGGTTCAATGAGCAGTTCTTC
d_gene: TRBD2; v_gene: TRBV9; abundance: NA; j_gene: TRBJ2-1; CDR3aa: CASSVGAGGGSSYNEQFF; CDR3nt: TGTGCCAGCAGCGTAGGAGCGGGGGGAGGGAGCTCCTACAATGAGCAGTTCTTC
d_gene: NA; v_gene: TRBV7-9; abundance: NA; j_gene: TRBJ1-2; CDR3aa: CASSPRQGSYGYTF; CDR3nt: TGTGCCAGCAGCCCCCGGCAGGGGAGCTATGGCTACACCTTC
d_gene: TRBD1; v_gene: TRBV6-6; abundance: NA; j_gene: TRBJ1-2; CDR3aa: CASSWTGVDGYTF; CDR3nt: TGTGCCAGCAGTTGGACAGGGGTTGACGGCTACACCTTC
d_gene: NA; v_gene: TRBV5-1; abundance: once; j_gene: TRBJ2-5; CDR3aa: CASSVTTSSQETQYF; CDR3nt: TGCGCCAGCAGCGTAACCACTTCTAGTCAAGAGACCCAGTACTTC
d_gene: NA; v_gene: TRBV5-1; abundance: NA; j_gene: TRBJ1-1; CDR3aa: CASSAKQGNTEAFF; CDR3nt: TGCGCCAGCAGCGCCAAACAGGGGAACACTGAAGCTTTCTTT
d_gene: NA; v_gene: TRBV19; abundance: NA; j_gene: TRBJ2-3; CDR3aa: CASSPGSPDTQYF; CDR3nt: TGTGCCAGTAGCCCCGGGAGTCCAGATACGCAGTATTTT
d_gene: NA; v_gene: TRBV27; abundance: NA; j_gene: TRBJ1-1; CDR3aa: CASRAGTTQNTEAFF; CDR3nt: TGTGCCAGTCGAGCCGGGACAACCCAGAACACTGAAGCTTTCTTT
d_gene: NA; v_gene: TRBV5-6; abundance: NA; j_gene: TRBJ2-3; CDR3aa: CASSFGQATDTQYF; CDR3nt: TGTGCCAGCAGCTTCGGTCAGGCAACAGATACGCAGTATTTT
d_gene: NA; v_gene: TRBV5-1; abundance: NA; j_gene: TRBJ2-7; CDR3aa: CASSLAPVSYEQYF; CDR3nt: TGCGCCAGCAGCTTGGCCCCGGTCTCCTACGAGCAGTACTTC
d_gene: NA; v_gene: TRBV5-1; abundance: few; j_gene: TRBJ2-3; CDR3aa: CASSLGQGYTDTQYF; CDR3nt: TGCGCCAGCAGCTTGGGGCAGGGATACACAGATACGCAGTATTTT
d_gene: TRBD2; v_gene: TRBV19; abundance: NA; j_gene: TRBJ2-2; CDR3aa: CASSTSGTGELFF; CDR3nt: TGTGCCAGTAGTACTAGCGGGACCGGGGAGCTGTTTTTT
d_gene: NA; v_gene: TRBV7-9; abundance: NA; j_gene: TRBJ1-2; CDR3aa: CASSHEIARGYGYTF; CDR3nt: TGTGCCAGCAGCCATGAAATCGCAAGGGGCTATGGCTACACCTTC
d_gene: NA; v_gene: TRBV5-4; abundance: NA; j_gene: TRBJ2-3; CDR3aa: CASSFTPGRGDTQYF; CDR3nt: TGTGCCAGCAGCTTCACACCTGGGAGGGGGGATACGCAGTATTTT
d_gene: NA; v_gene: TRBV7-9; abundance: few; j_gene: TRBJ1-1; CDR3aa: CAGSRTANTEAFF; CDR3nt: TGTGCCGGGTCCCGGACAGCGAACACTGAAGCTTTCTTT
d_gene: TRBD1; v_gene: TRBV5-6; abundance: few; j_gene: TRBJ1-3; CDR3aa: CASSRTGFLDTIYF; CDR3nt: TGTGCCAGCAGCCGGACAGGGTTCTTGGACACCATATATTTT
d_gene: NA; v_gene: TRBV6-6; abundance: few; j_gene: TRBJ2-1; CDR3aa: CASSPVNEQFF; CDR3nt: TGTGCCAGCAGTCCCGTCAATGAGCAGTTCTTC
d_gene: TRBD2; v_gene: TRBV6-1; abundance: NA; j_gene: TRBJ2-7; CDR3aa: CASRFGEGYEQYF; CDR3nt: TGTGCCAGCAGGTTCGGGGAGGGCTACGAGCAGTACTTC
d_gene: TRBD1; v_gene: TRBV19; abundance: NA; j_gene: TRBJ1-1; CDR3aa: CASSLGQGATEAFF; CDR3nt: TGTGCCAGTAGCCTGGGACAGGGGGCCACTGAAGCTTTCTTT
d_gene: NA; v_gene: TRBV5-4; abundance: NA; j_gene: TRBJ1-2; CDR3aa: CASRSLGGTLTGGYTF; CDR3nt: TGTGCCAGCAGATCCCTCGGGGGGACGTTGACGGGTGGCTACACCTTC
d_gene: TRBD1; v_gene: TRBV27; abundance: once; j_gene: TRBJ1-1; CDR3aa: CASSLHYRGRGEAFF; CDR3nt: TGTGCCAGCAGTTTACACTACAGGGGCCGGGGTGAAGCTTTCTTT
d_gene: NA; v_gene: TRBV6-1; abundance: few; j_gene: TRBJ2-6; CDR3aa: CASQGANVLTF; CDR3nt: TGTGCCAGCCAGGGGGCCAACGTCCTGACTTTC
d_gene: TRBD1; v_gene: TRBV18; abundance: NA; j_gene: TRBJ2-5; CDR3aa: CASSPQTDRSETQYF; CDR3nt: TGTGCCAGCTCACCACAGACGGACAGGAGTGAGACCCAGTACTTC
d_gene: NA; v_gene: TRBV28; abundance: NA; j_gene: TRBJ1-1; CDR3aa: CASSSPGGGGFF; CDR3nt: TGTGCCAGCAGTTCTCCGGGAGGAGGGGGTTTCTTT
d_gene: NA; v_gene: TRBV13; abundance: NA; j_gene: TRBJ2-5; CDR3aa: CARGWAGRETQYF; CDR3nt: TGTGCCAGAGGATGGGCAGGGAGGGAGACCCAGTACTTC
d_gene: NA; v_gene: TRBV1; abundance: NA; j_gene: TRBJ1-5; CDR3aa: CTSSQDWGGRQPQHF; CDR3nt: TGCACCAGCAGCCAAGACTGGGGGGGGCGACAGCCCCAGCATTTT
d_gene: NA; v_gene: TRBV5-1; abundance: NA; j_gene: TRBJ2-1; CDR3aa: CASSFRTGAREAHNEQFF; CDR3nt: TGCGCCAGCAGCTTCCGAACGGGGGCCCGGGAGGCACACAATGAGCAGTTCTTC
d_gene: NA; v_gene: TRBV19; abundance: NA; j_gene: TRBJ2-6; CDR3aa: CASSKTVTGANVLTF; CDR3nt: TGTGCCAGTAGTAAGACAGTTACAGGGGCCAACGTCCTGACTTTC
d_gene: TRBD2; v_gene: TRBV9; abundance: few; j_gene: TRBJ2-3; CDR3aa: CASSVDPAGDTQYF; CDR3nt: TGTGCCAGCAGCGTAGATCCAGCGGGGGATACGCAGTATTTT